The 3 T cell receptor beta chains presented below share a single source sample, sequenced in a study of blood T cell repertoires in COVID-19. Assay: immunoSEQ multiplex PCR; the TCRdb copy retains only in-frame clones and omits some. The table records 120,000 or so clones, over 85% of them present only once. Sequencing was performed on peripheral blood. The source is a man in his 60s with COVID-19, enrolled during active disease.

This chain uses TRBV18 with TRBJ1-2; TRBD1 matches 7 bases. V shed 3 bases and J 1 base; nucleotides not matched to a gene: 5. The CDR3 covers 15 residues. The V gene's germline CDR1 is KGHSH and CDR2 LQKENI. CDR3 bases: TGTGCCAGCTCACCGGCGACAGGGTTTAACTATGGCTACACCTTC. Protein sequence: CASSPATGFNYGYTF.

The V call is TRBV29-1, the J call TRBJ2-1; 7 nucleotides match TRBD1. The junction had 7 bases not matched to a gene; V was cut back by 7 bases and J by 7 bases. Germline lookup yields CDR1 SQVTM and CDR2 ANQGSEA. CDR3 size: 12 residues. CDR3 nucleotide sequence: TGCAGCGCCGACAGGGCAGGTAATGAGCAGTTCTTC. It encodes CSADRAGNEQFF.

The chain joins TRBV25-1 to TRBJ2-1; 7 positions match TRBD2. Germline CDR1 reads MGHDK; CDR2 reads SYGVNS. The J segment lost 3 bases and the V segment lost 4 bases, leaving 6 bases of the junction unmatched. This CDR3 is 15 amino acids long. Here the CDR3 reads CASSAERDIYNEQFF. CDR3 in DNA: TGTGCCAGCAGTGCGGAGCGGGATATCTACAATGAGCAGTTCTTC.